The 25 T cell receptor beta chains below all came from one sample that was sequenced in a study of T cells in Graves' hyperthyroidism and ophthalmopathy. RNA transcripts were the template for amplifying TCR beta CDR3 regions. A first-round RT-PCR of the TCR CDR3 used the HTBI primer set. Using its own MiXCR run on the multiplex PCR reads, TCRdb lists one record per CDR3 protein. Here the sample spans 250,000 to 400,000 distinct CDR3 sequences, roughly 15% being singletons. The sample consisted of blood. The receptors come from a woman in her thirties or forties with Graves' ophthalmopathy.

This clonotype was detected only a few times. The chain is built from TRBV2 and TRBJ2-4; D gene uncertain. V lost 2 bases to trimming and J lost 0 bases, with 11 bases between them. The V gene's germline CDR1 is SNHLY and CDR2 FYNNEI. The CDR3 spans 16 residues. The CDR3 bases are TGTGCCAGCAGTGAATCGCTCCGACTAGCCAAAAACATTCAGTACTTC. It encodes CASSESLRLAKNIQYF.

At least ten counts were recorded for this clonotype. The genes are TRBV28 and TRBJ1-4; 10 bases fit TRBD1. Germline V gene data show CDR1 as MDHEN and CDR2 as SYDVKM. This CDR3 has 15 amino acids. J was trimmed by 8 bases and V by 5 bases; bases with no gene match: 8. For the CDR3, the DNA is TGTGCCAGCAGTCCCGCAGGGACAGGGGACGAAAAACTGTTTTTT. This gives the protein CASSPAGTGDEKLFF.

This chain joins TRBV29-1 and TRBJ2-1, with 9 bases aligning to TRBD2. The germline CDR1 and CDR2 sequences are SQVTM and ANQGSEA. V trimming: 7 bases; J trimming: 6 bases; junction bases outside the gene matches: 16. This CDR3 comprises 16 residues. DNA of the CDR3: TGCAGCGCTCGACTAGCGGTCCGAGTCGTGTTCAATGAGCAGTTCTTC. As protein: CSARLAVRVVFNEQFF.

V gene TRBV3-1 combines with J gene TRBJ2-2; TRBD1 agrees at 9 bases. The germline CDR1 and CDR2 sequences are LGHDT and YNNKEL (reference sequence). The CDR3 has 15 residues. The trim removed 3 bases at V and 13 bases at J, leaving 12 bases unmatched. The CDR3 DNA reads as TGTGCCAGCAGCCACGCGGACAGGGGACTTAGGGGGCTGTTTTTT. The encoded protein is CASSHADRGLRGLFF. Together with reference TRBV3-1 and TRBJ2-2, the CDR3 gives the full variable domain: DTAVSQTPKYLVTQMGNDKSIKCEQNLGHDTMYWYKQDSKKFLKIMFSYNNKELIINETVPNRFSPKSPDKAHLNLHINSLELGDSAVYFCASSHADRGLRGLFFGEGSRLTVL.

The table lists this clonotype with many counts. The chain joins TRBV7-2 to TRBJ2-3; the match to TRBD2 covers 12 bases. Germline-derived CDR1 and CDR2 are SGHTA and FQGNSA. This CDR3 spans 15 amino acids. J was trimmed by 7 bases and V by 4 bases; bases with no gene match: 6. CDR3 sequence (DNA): TGTGCCAGCAGCTCTCTAGCGGGGGGGCCGAATACGCAGTATTTT. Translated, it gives CASSSLAGGPNTQYF.

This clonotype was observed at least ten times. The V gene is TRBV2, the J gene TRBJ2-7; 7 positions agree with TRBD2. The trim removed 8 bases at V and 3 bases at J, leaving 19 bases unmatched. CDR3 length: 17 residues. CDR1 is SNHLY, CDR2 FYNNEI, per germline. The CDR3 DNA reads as TGTGCCAGCCCCCTCGTGGTCAGGAGCGGGATTTTCTACGAGCAGTACTTC. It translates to CASPLVVRSGIFYEQYF.

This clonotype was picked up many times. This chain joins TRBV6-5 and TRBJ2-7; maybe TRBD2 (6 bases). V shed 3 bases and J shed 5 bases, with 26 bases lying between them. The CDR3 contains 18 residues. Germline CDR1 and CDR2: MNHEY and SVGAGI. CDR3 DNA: TGTGCCAGCAGTTATCTCCCTTTTAGCGGAACCTTATTCAACGAGCAGTACTTC. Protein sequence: CASSYLPFSGTLFNEQYF.

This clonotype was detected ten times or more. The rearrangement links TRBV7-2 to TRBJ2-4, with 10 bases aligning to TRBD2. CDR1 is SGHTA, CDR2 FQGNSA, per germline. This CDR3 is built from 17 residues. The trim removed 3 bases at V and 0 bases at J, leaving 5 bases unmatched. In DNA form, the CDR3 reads TGTGCCAGCAGCTTTCTAGCGGGGGAGGGAGCCAAAAACATTCAGTACTTC. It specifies CASSFLAGEGAKNIQYF.

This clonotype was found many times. In DNA form, the CDR3 reads TGTGCCATCACGTCGGGCAGAATCAACTATGGCTACACCTTC. Its protein product is CAITSGRINYGYTF. The chain has TRBV27 and TRBJ1-2; D not certain. CDR1 and CDR2 from the germline V gene are MNHEY and SMNVEV (reference sequence). V dropped 10 bases and J dropped 2 bases, with 17 bases sitting between them. The CDR3 loop spans 14 amino acids.

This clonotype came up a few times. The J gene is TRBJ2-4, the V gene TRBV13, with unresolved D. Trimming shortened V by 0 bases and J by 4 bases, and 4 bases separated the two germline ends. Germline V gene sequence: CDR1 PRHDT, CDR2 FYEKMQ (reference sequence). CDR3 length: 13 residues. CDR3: CASSLGAKNIQYF. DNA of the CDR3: TGTGCCAGCAGCTTAGGAGCAAAAAACATTCAGTACTTC.

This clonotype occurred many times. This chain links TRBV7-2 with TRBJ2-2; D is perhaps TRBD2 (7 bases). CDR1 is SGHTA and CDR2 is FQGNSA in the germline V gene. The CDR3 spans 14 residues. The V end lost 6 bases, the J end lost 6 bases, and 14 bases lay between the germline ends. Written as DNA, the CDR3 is TGTGCCAGCAGAGGGGGGGCCTCGGCCGGGGAGCTGTTTTTT. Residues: CASRGGASAGELFF.

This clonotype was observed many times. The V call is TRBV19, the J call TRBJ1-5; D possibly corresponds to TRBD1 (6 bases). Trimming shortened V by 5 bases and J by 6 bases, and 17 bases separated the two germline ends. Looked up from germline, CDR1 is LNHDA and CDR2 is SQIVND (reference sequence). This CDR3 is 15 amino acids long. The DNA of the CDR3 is TGTGCCAGTAGTGAAGGTGGGGGGGCGGGTCAGCCCCAGCATTTT. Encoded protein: CASSEGGGAGQPQHF.

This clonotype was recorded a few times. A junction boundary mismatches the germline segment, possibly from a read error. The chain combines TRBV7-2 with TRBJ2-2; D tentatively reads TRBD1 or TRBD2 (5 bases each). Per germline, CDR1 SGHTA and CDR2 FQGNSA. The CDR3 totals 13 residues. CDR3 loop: CASSSFLAGGLFF. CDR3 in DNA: TGTGCCAGCAGCTCTTTCCTAGCTGGGGGGCTGTTTTTT.

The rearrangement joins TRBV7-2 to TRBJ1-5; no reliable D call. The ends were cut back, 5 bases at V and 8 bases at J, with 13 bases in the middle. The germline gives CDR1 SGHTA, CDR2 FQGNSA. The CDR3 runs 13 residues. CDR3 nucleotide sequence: TGTGCCAGCAGCAACTCGCCCCAAAAGCCCCAGCATTTT. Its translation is CASSNSPQKPQHF.

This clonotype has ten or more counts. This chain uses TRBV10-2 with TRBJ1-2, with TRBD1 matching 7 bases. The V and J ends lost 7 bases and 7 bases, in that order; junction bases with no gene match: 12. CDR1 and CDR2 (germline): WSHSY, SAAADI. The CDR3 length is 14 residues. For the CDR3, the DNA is TGCGCCAGCAACGAGGGACAGAACTATGCTGGCTACACCTTC. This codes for CASNEGQNYAGYTF.

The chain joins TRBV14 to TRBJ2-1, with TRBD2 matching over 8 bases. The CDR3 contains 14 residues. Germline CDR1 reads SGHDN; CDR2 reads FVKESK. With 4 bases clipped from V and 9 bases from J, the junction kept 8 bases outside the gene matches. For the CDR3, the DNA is TGTGCCAGCAGCCCAAACGCCCGGGGGGGTGAGCAGTTCTTC. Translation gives CASSPNARGGEQFF.

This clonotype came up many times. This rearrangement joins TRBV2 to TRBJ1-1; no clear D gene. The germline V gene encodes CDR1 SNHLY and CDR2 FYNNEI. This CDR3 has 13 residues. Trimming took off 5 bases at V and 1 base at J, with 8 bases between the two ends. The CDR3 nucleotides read TGTGCCAGCAGTAACCTACAGAACACTGAAGCTTTCTTT. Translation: CASSNLQNTEAFF.

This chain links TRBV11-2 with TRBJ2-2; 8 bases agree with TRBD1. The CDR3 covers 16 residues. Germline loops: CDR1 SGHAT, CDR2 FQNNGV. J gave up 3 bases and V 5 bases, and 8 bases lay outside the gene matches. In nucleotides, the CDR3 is TGTGCCAGCAGCCCTCCCAGGGGGCGCGACACCGGGGAGCTGTTTTTT. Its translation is CASSPPRGRDTGELFF.

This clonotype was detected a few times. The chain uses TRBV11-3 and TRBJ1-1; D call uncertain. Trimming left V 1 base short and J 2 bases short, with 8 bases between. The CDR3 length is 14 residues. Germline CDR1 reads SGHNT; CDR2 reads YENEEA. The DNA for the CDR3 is TGTGCCAGCAGCTTAGCCCCAGTAAACACTGAAGCTTTCTTT. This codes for CASSLAPVNTEAFF.

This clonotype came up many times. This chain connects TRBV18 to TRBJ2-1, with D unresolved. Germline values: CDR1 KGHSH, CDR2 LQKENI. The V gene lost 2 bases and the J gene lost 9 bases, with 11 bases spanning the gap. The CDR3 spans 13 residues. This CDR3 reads CASSPSSAIEQFF. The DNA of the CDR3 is TGTGCCAGCTCACCATCGTCGGCGATTGAGCAGTTCTTC.

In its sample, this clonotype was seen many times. CDR3 DNA sequence: TGTGCCAGCAGCCAAGAATGGCCGGACACAGATACGCAGTATTTT. It translates to CASSQEWPDTDTQYF. This chain connects TRBV14 to TRBJ2-3; no clear D gene. Trimming took 0 bases from V and 2 from J, leaving 9 bases between them. The length of the CDR3 is 15 residues. Germline lookup yields CDR1 SGHDN and CDR2 FVKESK.

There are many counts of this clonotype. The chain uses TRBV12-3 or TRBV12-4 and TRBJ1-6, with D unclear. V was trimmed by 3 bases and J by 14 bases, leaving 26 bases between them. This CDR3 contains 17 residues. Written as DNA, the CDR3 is TGTGCCAGCAGTTTCATACAAGTCCATTCCCAGGCTCAGGCCCTCCACTTT. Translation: CASSFIQVHSQAQALHF.

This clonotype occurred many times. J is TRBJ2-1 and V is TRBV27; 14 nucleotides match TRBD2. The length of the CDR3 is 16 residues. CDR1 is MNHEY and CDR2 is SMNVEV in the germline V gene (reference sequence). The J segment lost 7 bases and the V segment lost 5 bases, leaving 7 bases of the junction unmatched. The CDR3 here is CASSPGLAGGWNEQFF. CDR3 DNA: TGTGCCAGCAGTCCTGGACTAGCGGGGGGATGGAATGAGCAGTTCTTC.

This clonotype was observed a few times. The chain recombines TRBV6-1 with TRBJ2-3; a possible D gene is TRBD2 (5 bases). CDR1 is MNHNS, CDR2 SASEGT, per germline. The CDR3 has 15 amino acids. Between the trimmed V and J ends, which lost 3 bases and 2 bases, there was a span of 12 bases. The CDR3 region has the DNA TGTGCCAGCAGTGATCGGAGGACCCTCACAGATACGCAGTATTTT. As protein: CASSDRRTLTDTQYF.

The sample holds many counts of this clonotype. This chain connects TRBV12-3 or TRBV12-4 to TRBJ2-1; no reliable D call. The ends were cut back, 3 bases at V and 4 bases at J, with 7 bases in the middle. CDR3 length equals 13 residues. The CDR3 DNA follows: TGTGCCAGCAGTTTTGGTTGGTACAATGAGCAGTTCTTC. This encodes CASSFGWYNEQFF.